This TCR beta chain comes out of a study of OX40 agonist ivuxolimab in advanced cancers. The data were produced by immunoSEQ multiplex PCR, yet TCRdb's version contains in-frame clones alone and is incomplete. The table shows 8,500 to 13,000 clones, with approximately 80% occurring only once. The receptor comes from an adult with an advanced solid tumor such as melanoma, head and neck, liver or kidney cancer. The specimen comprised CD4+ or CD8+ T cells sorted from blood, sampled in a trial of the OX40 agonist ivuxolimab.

Here the CDR3 reads CASSGRGSSPYEQYF. Written as DNA, the CDR3 is TGTGCCAGCAGCGGCAGGGGGTCGTCCCCCTACGAGCAGTACTTC. The V and J genes are TRBV9 and TRBJ2-7, with 7 bases lining up with TRBD1. Trimming took 3 bases from V and 2 from J; bases not matched to a gene: 8. CDR1 is SGDLS, CDR2 YYNGEE, per germline. CDR3 length: 15 amino acids.